This T cell receptor (beta chain) was retrieved from a study of blood T cells in healthy people across ages. CDR1 MNHEY and CDR2 SVGAGI come from the germline V gene. Trimming cost V 6 bases and J 6 bases, with 17 bases left between them. The CDR3 has 15 amino acids. It was with a sample-barcoded 5' primer and a J-beta primer mix that a second PCR of about 7 to 12 cycles was run. Each CDR3 protein gets one entry after TCRdb re-called the 5' RACE reads with MiXCR. The data show roughly 680,000 distinct CDR3 sequences, roughly 49% seen once. Sequences were obtained from blood. The sequence derives from a woman between 55 and 75 years old in good health. The chain links TRBV6-5 to TRBJ1-4, with a tentative D call TRBD1 (6 bases). CDR3 sequence (DNA): TGTGCCAGCAGGGCCTCCGGGACAAGGGATGAAAAACTGTTTTTT. This sequence encodes CASRASGTRDEKLFF.